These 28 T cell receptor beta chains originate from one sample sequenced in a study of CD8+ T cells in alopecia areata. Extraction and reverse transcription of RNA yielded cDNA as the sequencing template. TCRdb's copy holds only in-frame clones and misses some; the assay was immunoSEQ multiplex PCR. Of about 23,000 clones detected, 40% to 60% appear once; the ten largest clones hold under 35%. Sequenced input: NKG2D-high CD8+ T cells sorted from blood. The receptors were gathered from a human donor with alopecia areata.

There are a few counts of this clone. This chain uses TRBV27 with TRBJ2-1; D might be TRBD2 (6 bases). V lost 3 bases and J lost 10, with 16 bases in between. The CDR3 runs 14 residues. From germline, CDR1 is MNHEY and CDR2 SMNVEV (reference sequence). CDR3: CASSFRMVGREQFF. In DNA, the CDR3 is TGTGCCAGCAGTTTTCGCATGGTGGGGAGGGAGCAGTTCTTC.

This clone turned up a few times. The CDR3 loop is CASSLTGVEVEQYF. As DNA, the CDR3 is TGTGCCAGCAGCTTAACTGGAGTGGAGGTCGAGCAGTACTTC. J is TRBJ2-7 and V is TRBV7-3; TRBD2 might be the D (5 bases). This CDR3 has 14 amino acids. The V end was cut by 0 bases, the J end by 6 bases, with 12 bases between. The V gene's germline CDR1 is SGHTA and CDR2 FQGTGA.

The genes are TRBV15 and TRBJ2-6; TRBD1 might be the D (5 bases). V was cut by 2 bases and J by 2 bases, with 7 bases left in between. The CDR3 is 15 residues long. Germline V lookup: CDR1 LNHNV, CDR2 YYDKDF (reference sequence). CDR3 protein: CATSRQGTGANVLTF. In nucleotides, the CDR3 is TGTGCCACCAGCAGACAGGGTACTGGGGCCAACGTCCTGACTTTC.

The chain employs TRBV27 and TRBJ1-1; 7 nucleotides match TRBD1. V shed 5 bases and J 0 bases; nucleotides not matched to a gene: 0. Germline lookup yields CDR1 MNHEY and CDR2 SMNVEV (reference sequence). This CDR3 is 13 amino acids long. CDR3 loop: CASSQGVNTEAFF. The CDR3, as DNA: TGTGCCAGCAGTCAGGGGGTGAACACTGAAGCTTTCTTT.

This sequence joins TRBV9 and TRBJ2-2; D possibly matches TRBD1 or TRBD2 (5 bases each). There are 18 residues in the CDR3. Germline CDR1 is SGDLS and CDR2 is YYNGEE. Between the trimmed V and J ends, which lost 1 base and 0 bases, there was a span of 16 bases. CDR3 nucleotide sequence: TGTGCCAGCAGCGTATTAGGCCGAATGGGGGCGAACACCGGGGAGCTGTTTTTT. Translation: CASSVLGRMGANTGELFF.

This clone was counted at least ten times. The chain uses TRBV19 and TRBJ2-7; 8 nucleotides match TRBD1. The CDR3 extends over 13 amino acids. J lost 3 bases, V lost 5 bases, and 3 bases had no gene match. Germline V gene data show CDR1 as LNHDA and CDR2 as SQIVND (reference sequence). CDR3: CASSAGQDYEQYF. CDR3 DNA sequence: TGTGCCAGTAGTGCGGGACAGGACTACGAGCAGTACTTC.

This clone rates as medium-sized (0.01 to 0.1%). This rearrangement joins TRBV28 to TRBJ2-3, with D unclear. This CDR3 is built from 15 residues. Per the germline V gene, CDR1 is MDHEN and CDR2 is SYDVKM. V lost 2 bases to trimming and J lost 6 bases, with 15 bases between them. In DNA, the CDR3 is TGTGCCAGCAGTTTAACGGATCGGGTGGCCGATACGCAGTATTTT. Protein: CASSLTDRVADTQYF.

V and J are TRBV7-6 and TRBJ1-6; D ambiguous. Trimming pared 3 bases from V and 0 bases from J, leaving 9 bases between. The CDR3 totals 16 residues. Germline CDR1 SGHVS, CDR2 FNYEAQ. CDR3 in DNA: TGTGCCAGCAGCTTTTTATCCGGCTCCTATAATTCACCCCTCCACTTT. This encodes CASSFLSGSYNSPLHF. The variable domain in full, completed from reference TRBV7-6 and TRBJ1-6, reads GAGVSQSPRYKVTKRGQDVALRCDPISGHVSLYWYRQALGQGPEFLTYFNYEAQQDKSGLPNDRFSAERPEGSISTLTIQRTEQRDSAMYRCASSFLSGSYNSPLHFGNGTRLTVT.

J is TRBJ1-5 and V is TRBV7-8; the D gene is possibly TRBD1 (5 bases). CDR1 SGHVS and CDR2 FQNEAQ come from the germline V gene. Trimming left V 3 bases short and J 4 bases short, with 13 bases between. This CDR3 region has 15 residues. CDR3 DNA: TGTGCCAGCAGCTTGTTCGGGGGTACTAATCAGCCCCAGCATTTT. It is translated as CASSLFGGTNQPQHF.

The DNA for the CDR3 is TGTGCCAGCAGCTCTACAGGTTTCAGGGCCTATGGCTACACCTTC. Protein: CASSSTGFRAYGYTF. The chain uses TRBV7-9 and TRBJ1-2, with D possibly TRBD1 on 5 matching bases. V was trimmed by 4 bases and J by 4 bases, leaving 16 bases between them. Germline CDR1 SEHNR, CDR2 FQNEAQ (reference sequence). This CDR3 has 15 amino acids. The variable domain in full, completed from reference TRBV7-9 and TRBJ1-2, reads DTGVSQNPRHKITKRGQNVTFRCDPISEHNRLYWYRQTLGQGPEFLTYFQNEAQLEKSRLLSDRFSAERPKGSFSTLEIQRTEQGDSAMYLCASSSTGFRAYGYTFGSGTRLTVV.

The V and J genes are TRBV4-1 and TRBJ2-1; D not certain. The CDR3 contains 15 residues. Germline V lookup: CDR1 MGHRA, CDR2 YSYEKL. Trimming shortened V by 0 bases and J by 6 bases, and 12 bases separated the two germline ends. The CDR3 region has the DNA TGCGCCAGCAGCCAAGATCTATCGCAAGGCAATGAGCAGTTCTTC. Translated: CASSQDLSQGNEQFF.

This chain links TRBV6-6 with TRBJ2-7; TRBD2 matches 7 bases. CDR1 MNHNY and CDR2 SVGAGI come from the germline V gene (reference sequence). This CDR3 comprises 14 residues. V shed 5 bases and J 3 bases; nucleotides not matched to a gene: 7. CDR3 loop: CASSSSGQYYEQYF. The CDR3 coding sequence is TGTGCCAGCAGTAGTAGCGGGCAGTACTACGAGCAGTACTTC.

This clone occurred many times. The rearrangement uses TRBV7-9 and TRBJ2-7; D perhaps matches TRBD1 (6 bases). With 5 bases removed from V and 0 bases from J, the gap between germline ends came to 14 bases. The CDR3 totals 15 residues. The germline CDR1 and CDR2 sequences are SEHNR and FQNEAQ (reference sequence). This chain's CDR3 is CASSPRQANSYEQYF. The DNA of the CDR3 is TGTGCCAGCAGCCCTAGACAGGCCAACTCCTACGAGCAGTACTTC.

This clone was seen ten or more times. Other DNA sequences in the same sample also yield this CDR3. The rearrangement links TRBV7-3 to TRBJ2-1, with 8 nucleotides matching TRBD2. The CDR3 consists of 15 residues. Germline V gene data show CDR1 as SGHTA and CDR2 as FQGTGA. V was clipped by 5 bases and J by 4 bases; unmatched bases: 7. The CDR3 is CASSLTSGGYNEQFF. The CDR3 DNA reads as TGTGCCAGCAGCCTCACTAGCGGAGGTTACAATGAGCAGTTCTTC.

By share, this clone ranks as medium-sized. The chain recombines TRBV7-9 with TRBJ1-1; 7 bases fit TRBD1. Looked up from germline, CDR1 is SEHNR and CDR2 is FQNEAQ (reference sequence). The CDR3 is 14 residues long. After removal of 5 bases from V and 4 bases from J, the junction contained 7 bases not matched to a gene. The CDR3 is CASSIQGSITEAFF. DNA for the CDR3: TGTGCCAGCAGCATACAGGGGTCGATCACTGAAGCTTTCTTT.

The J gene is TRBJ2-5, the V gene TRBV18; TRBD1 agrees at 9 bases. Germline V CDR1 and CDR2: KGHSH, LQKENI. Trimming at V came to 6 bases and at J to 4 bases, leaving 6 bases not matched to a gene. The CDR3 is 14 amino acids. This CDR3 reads CASSGQGDAETQYF. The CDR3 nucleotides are TGTGCCAGCTCGGGACAGGGTGACGCAGAGACCCAGTACTTC. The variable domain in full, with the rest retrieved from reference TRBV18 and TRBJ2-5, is NAGVMQNPRHLVRRRGQEARLRCSPMKGHSHVYWYRQLPEEGLKFMVYLQKENIIDESGMPKERFSAEFPKEGPSILRIQQVVRGDSAAYFCASSGQGDAETQYFGPGTRLLVL.

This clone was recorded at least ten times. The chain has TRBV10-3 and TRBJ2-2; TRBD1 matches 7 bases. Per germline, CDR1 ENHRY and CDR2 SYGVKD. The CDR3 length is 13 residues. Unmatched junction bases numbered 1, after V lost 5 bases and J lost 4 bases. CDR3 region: CAISRDSTGELFF. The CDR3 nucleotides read TGTGCCATCAGTCGGGACAGCACCGGGGAGCTGTTTTTT.

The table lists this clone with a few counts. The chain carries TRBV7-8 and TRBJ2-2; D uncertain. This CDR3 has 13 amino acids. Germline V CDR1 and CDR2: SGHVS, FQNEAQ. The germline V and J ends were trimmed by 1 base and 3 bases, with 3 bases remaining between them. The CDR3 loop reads CASSLVYTGELFF. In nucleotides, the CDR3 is TGTGCCAGCAGCTTAGTGTACACCGGGGAGCTGTTTTTT.

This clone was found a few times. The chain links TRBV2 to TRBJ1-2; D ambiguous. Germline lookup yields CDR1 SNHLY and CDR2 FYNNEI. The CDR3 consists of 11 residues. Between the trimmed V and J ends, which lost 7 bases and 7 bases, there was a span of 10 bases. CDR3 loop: CASTGRSGYTF. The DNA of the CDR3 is TGTGCCAGCACTGGTAGGAGTGGCTACACCTTC.

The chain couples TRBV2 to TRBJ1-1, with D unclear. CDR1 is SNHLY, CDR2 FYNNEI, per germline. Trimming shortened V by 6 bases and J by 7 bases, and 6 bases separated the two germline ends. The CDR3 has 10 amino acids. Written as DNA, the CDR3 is TGTGCCAGCAGAGAACTTGAAGCTTTCTTT. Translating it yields CASRELEAFF.

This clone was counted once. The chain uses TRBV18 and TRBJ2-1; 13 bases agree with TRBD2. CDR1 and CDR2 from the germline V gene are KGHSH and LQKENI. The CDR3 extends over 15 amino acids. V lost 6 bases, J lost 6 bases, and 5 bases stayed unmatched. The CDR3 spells CASSPTSGGANEQFF. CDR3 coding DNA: TGTGCCAGCTCCCCCACTAGCGGGGGGGCCAATGAGCAGTTCTTC. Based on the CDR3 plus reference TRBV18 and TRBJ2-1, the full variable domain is NAGVMQNPRHLVRRRGQEARLRCSPMKGHSHVYWYRQLPEEGLKFMVYLQKENIIDESGMPKERFSAEFPKEGPSILRIQQVVRGDSAAYFCASSPTSGGANEQFFGPGTRLTVL.

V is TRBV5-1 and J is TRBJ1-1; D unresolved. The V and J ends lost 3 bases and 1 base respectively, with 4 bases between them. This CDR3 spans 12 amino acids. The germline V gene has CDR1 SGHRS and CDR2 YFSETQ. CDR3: CASSWGNTEAFF. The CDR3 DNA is TGCGCCAGCAGCTGGGGGAACACTGAAGCTTTCTTT. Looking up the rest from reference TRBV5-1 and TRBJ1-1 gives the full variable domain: KAGVTQTPRYLIKTRGQQVTLSCSPISGHRSVSWYQQTPGQGLQFLFEYFSETQRNKGNFPGRFSGRQFSNSRSEMNVSTLELGDSALYLCASSWGNTEAFFGQGTRLTVV.

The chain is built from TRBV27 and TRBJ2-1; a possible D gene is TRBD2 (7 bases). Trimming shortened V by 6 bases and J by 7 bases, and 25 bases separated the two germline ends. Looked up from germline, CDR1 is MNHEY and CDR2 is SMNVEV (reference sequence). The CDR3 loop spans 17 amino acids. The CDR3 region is CASRNPLAETRGNEQFF. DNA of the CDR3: TGTGCCAGCAGAAACCCGCTAGCGGAGACAAGGGGGAATGAGCAGTTCTTC.

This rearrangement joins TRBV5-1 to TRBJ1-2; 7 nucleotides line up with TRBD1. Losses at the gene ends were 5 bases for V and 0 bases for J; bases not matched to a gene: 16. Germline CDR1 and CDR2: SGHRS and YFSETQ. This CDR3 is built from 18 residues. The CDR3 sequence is CASRPGGQRLITNYGYTF. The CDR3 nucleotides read TGCGCCAGCAGGCCGGGGGGACAGCGATTAATAACTAACTATGGCTACACCTTC.

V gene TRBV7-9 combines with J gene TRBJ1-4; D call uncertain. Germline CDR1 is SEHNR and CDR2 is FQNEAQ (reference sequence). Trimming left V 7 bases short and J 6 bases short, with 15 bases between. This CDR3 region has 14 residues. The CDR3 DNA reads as TGTGCCAGCAACCCACAACCGTTGGATGAAAAACTGTTTTTT. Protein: CASNPQPLDEKLFF.

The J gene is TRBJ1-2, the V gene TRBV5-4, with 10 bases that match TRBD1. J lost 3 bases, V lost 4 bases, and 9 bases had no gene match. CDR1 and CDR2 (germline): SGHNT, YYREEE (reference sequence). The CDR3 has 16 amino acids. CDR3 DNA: TGTGCCAGCAGCAAACCGGGACAGGGGATTCACTATGGCTACACCTTC. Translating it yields CASSKPGQGIHYGYTF.

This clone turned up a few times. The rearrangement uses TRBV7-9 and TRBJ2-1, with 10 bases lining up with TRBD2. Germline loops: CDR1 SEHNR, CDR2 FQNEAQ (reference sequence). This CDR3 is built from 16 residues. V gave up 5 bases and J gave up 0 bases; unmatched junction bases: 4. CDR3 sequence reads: CASSGSSGSSYNEQFF. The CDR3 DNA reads TGTGCCAGCAGCGGCTCTAGCGGGAGCTCCTACAATGAGCAGTTCTTC.

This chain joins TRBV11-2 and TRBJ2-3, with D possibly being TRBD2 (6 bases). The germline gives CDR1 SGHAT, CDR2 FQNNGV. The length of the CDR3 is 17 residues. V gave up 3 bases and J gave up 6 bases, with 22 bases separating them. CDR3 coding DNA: TGTGCCAGCAGCTTTCCCGCTAGCGACTTCAGGTCGGATACGCAGTATTTT. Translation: CASSFPASDFRSDTQYF.